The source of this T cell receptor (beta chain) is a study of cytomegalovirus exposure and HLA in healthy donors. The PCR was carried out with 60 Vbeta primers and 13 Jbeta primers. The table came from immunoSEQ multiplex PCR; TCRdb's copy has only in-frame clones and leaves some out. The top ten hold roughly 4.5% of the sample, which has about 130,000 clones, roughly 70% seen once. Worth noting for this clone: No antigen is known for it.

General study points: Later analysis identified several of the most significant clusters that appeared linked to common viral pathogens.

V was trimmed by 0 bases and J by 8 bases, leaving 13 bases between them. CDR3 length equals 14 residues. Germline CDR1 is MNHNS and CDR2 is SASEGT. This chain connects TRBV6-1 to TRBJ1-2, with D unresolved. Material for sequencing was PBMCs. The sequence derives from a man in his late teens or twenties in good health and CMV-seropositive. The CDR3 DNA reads TGTGCCAGCAGTGAAGCAGGCGGCCCGGGAGGCTACACCTTC. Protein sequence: CASSEAGGPGGYTF.